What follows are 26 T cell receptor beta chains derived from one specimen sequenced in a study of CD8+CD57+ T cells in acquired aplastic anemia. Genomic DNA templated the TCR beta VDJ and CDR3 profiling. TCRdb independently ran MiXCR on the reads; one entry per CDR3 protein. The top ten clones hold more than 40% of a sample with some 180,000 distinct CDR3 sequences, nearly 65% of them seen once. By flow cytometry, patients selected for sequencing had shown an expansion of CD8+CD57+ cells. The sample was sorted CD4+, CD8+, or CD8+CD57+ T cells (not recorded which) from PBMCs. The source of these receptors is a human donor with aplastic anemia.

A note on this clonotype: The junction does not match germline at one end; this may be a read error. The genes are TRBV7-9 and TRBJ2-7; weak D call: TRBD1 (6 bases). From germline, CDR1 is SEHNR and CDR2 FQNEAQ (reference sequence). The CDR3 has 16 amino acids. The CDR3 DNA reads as TGCGCCAGCAGCCAAGATCGAACAGGGCGATCCTACGAGCAGTACTTC. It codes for CASSQDRTGRSYEQYF.

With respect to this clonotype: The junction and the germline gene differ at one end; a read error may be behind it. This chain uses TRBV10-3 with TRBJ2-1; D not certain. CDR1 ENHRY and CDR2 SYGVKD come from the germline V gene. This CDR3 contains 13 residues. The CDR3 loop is CASSFRPGDEQFF. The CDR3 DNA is TGTGCCAGCAGTTTCCGCCCGGGCGATGAGCAGTTCTTC.

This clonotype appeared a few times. The DNA of the CDR3 is TGTGCCAGCAGCTTATCCAGGGACCCCCGGGATGGCAACAATGAGCAGTTCTTC. Translating it yields CASSLSRDPRDGNNEQFF. This chain joins TRBV9 and TRBJ2-1; D possibly uses TRBD1 or TRBD2 (5 bases each). The CDR3 contains 18 residues. CDR1 is SGDLS, CDR2 YYNGEE, per germline. Trimming left V 4 bases short and J 5 bases short, with 25 bases between.

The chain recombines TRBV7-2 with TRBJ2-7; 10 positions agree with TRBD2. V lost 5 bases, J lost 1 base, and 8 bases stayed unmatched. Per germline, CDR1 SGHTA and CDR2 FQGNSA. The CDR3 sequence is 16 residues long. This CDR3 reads CASSPSPLAGSYEQYF. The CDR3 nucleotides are TGTGCCAGCAGCCCCTCTCCACTAGCGGGGTCCTACGAGCAGTACTTC.

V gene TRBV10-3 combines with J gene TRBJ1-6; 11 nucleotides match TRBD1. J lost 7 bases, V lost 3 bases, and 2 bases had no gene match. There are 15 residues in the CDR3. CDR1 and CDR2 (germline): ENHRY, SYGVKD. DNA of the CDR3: TGTGCCATCAGTGACAGGACAGGGGGCAATTCACCCCTCCACTTT. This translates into CAISDRTGGNSPLHF.

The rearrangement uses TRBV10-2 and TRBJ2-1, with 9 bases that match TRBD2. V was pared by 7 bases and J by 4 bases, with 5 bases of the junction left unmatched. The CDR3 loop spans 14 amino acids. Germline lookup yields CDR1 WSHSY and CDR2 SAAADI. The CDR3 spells CASTRLAEYNEQFF. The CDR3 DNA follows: TGCGCCAGCACCCGACTAGCGGAGTACAATGAGCAGTTCTTC.

This CDR3 is CASSVRAGLHQPQHF. For the CDR3, the DNA is TGTGCCAGCAGTGTACGGGCAGGTCTCCATCAGCCCCAGCATTTT. The chain combines TRBV2 with TRBJ1-5; D unclear. Germline V gene lookup returns CDR1 SNHLY and CDR2 FYNNEI. With 4 bases removed from V and 5 bases from J, the gap between germline ends came to 15 bases. The CDR3 is made up of 15 amino acids.

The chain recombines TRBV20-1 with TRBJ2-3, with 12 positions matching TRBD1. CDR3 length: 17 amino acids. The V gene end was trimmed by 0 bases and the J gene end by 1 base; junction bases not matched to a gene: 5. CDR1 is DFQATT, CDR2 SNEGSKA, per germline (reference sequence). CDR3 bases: TGCAGTGCTAGAGATAGGGACAGGGGGCGAGGCACAGATACGCAGTATTTT. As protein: CSARDRDRGRGTDTQYF.

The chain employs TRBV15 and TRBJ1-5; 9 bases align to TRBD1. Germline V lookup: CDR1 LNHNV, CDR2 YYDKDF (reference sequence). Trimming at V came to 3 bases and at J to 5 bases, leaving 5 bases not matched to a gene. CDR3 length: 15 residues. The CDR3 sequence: CATSSHRGRDQPQHF. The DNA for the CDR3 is TGTGCCACCAGCAGTCACAGGGGGCGCGATCAGCCCCAGCATTTT.

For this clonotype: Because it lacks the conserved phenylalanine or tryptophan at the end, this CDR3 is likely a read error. CDR3 DNA: TGCAGTGCATGGCTAGCGGGGGCCATAGCCTACGAGCAGTACCTC. Translating gives CSAWLAGAIAYEQYL. The chain uses TRBV20-1 and TRBJ2-7; 10 bases line up with TRBD2. The germline V gene has CDR1 DFQATT and CDR2 SNEGSKA (reference sequence). CDR3 length equals 15 residues. Trimming cost V 6 bases and J 2 bases; bases outside gene matches: 10.

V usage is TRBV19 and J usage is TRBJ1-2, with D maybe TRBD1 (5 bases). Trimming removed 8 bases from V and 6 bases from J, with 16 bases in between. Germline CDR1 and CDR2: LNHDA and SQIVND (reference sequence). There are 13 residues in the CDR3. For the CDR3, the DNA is TGTGCCAGTCGCGAGACAGTTCTAAATGGCTACACCTTC. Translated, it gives CASRETVLNGYTF.

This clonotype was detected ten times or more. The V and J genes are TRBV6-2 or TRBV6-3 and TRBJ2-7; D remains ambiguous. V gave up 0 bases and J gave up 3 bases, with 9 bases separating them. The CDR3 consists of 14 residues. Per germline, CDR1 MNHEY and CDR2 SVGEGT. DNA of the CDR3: TGTGCCAGCAGTTACTCCGGGCTTGGCTACGAGCAGTACTTC. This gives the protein CASSYSGLGYEQYF.

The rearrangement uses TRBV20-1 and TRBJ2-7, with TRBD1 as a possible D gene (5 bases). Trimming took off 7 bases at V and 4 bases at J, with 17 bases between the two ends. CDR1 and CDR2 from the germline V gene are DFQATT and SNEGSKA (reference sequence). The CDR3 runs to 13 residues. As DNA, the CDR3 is TGCAGTGTTCCGTCAGGCAGGGTGTACGAGCAGTACTTC. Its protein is CSVPSGRVYEQYF.

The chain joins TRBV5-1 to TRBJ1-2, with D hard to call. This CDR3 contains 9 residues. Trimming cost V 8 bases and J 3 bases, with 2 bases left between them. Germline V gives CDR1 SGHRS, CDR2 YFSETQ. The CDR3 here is CASYYGYTF. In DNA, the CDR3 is TGCGCCAGTTACTATGGCTACACCTTC. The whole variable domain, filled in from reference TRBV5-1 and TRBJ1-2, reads KAGVTQTPRYLIKTRGQQVTLSCSPISGHRSVSWYQQTPGQGLQFLFEYFSETQRNKGNFPGRFSGRQFSNSRSEMNVSTLELGDSALYLCASYYGYTFGSGTRLTVV.

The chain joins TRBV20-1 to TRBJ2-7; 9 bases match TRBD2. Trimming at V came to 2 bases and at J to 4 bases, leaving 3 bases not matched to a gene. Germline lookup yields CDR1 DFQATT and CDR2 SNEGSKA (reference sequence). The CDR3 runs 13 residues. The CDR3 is CSARPAGGYEQYF. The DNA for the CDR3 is TGCAGTGCTAGACCAGCGGGGGGTTACGAGCAGTACTTC.

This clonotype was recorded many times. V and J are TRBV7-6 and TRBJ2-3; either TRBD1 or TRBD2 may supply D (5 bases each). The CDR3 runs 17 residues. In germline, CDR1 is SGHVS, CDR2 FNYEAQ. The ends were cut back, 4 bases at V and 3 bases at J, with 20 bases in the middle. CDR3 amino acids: CASSWPSEREGTDTQYF. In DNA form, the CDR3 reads TGTGCCAGCAGCTGGCCCTCGGAGCGTGAGGGGACAGATACGCAGTATTTT. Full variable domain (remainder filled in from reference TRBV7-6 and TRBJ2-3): GAGVSQSPRYKVTKRGQDVALRCDPISGHVSLYWYRQALGQGPEFLTYFNYEAQQDKSGLPNDRFSAERPEGSISTLTIQRTEQRDSAMYRCASSWPSEREGTDTQYFGPGTRLTVL.

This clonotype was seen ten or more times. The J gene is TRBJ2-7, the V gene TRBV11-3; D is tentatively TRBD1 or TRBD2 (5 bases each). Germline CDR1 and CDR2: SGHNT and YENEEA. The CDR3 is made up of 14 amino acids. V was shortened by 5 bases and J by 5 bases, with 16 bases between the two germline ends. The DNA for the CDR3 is TGTGCCAGCAGCATATCGTCCGGGGCCCACGAGCAGTACTTC. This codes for CASSISSGAHEQYF. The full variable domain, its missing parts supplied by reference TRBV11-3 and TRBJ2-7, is EAGVVQSPRYKIIEKKQPVAFWCNPISGHNTLYWYLQNLGQGPELLIRYENEEAVDDSQLPKDRFSAERLKGVDSTLKIQPAELGDSAVYLCASSISSGAHEQYFGPGTRLTVT.

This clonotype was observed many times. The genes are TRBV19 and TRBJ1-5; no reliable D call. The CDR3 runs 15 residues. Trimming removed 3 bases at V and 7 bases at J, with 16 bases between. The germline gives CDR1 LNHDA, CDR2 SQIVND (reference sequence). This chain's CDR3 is CASSIMFGSDQPQHF. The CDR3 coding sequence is TGTGCCAGTAGTATTATGTTCGGCTCGGACCAGCCCCAGCATTTT.

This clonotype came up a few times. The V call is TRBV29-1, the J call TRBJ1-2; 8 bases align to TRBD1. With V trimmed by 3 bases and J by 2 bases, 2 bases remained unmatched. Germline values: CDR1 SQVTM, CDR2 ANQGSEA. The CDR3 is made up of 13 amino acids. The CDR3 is CSVEDRENYGYTF. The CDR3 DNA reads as TGCAGCGTTGAGGACAGGGAGAACTATGGCTACACCTTC.

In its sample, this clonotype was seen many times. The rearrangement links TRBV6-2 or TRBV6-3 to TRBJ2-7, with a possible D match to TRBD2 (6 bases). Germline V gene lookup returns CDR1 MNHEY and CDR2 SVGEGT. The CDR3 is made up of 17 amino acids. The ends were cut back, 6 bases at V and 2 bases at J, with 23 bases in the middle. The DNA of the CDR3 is TGTGCCAGCAGCTATCCTCCAACGGGGGTGAGGCCCTACGAGCAGTACTTC. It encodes CASSYPPTGVRPYEQYF.

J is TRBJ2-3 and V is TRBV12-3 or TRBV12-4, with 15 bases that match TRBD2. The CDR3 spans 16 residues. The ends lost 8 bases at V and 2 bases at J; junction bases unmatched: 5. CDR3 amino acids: CASGLAGGLITDTQYF. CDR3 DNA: TGTGCCAGCGGACTAGCGGGAGGGCTAATCACAGATACGCAGTATTTT.

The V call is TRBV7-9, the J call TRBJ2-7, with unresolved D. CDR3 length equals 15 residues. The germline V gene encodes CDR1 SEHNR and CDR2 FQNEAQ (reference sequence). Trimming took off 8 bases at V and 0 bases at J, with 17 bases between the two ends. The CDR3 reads CASSDTRTDSYEQYF. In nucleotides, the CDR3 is TGTGCCAGCTCTGATACTCGGACGGACTCCTACGAGCAGTACTTC. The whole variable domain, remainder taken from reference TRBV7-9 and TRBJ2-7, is DTGVSQNPRHKITKRGQNVTFRCDPISEHNRLYWYRQTLGQGPEFLTYFQNEAQLEKSRLLSDRFSAERPKGSFSTLEIQRTEQGDSAMYLCASSDTRTDSYEQYFGPGTRLTVT.

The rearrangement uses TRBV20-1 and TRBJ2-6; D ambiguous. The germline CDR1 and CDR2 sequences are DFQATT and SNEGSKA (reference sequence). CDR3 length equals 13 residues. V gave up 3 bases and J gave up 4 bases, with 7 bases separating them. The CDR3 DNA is TGCAGTGCTAGCGTAACCGGGGCCAACGTCCTGACTTTC. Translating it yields CSASVTGANVLTF.

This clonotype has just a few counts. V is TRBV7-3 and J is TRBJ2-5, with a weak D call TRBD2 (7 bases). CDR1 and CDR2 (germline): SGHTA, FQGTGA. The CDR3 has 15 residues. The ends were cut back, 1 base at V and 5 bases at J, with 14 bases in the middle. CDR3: CASSLSGGALETQYF. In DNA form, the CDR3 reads TGTGCCAGCAGCTTAAGTGGGGGGGCGCTTGAGACCCAGTACTTC.

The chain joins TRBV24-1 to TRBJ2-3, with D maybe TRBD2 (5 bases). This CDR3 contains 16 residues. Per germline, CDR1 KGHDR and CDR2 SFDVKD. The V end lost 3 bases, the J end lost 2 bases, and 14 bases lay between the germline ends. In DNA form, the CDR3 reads TGTGCCACCAGTGATCAACGAGGGATGCCCACAGATACGCAGTATTTT. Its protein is CATSDQRGMPTDTQYF.

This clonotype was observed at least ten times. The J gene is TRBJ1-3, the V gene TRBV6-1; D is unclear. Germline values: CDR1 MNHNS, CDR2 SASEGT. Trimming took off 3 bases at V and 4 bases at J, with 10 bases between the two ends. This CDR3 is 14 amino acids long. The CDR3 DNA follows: TGTGCCAGCAGTGACCGGACTGAAGGAAACACCATATATTTT. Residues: CASSDRTEGNTIYF.